This T cell receptor beta chain was identified during a study of cytomegalovirus exposure and HLA in healthy donors. Notes on the study in general: The study recorded about 160 TCR beta chains that were cytomegalovirus-associated.

From germline, CDR1 is SEHNR and CDR2 FQNEAQ (reference sequence). The CDR3 is 18 amino acids. Losses at the gene ends were 5 bases for V and 3 bases for J; bases not matched to a gene: 19. PCR employed 60 Vbeta and 13 Jbeta primers. This table comes from immunoSEQ multiplex PCR, and its TCRdb copy is limited to in-frame clones, with some not included. The sample holds over 70,000 clones. As regards this clone: The antigen remains unidentified.

The V gene is TRBV7-9, the J gene TRBJ2-7; 7 nucleotides match TRBD1. This receptor was obtained from a middle-aged woman in good health and CMV-seropositive. Sequencing was done on a sample of PBMCs. The chain's CDR3 is CASSPKGQFAEGIYEQYF. The CDR3 nucleotides read TGTGCCAGCAGCCCGAAGGGACAGTTCGCTGAGGGTATCTACGAGCAGTACTTC.